Shown below are 6 T cell receptor beta chains from a single sample sequenced in a study of cytomegalovirus exposure and HLA in healthy donors. TCRdb's table, derived via immunoSEQ multiplex PCR, lists solely in-frame clones and lacks some. The table includes roughly 50,000 clones, 89% detected once. The sample consisted of PBMCs. These receptors originate from a woman aged 18-30 years in good health and CMV-seropositive.

The rearrangement uses TRBV6-5 and TRBJ2-1, with 7 positions matching TRBD1. The CDR3 has 13 amino acids. The V gene's germline CDR1 is MNHEY and CDR2 SVGAGI. After removal of 8 bases from V and 6 bases from J, the junction contained 7 bases not matched to a gene. The CDR3 sequence is CASSTTGINEQFF. CDR3 coding DNA: TGTGCCAGCTCAACGACAGGGATCAATGAGCAGTTCTTC.

The V gene is TRBV6-1, the J gene TRBJ2-5, with 9 bases identical to TRBD2. This CDR3 is built from 16 residues. CDR1 and CDR2 (germline): MNHNS, SASEGT. Trimming removed 2 bases from V and 1 base from J; junction bases left unmatched: 5. The CDR3 sequence is CASSELSGGRQETQYF. CDR3 nucleotides: TGTGCCAGCAGTGAATTAAGCGGGGGGCGCCAAGAGACCCAGTACTTC.

The chain is built from TRBV9 and TRBJ2-7; TRBD2 aligns across 8 bases. The CDR3 totals 14 residues. V shed 3 bases and J 3 bases; nucleotides not matched to a gene: 5. The germline gives CDR1 SGDLS, CDR2 YYNGEE. The CDR3 DNA is TGTGCCAGCAGCGCCCACGGGGGGGTCTACGAGCAGTACTTC. Residues: CASSAHGGVYEQYF.

The chain links TRBV9 to TRBJ1-2; 10 bases match TRBD1. Germline CDR1 and CDR2: SGDLS and YYNGEE. V lost 1 base to trimming and J lost 5 bases; unmatched junction nucleotides: 8. The CDR3 covers 16 residues. The CDR3 sequence: CASSVLMGGQGYGYTF. As DNA, the CDR3 is TGTGCCAGCAGCGTATTGATGGGGGGACAGGGGTATGGCTACACCTTC.

As for this clone: An end of the junction does not agree with germline; a read error may underlie this. The gene calls are TRBV12-5 and TRBJ2-2; D perhaps matches TRBD2 (5 bases). In germline, CDR1 is LGHNT, CDR2 FRNRAP. This CDR3 comprises 14 residues. The CDR3 loop is CASGLVGSTGELFF. The CDR3 DNA sequence: TGTGCTAGTGGTTTGGTTGGGAGTACCGGAGAGCTGTTTTTT.

The chain uses TRBV27 and TRBJ2-3; 9 bases align to TRBD1. The CDR3 is 16 residues long. The germline CDR1 and CDR2 sequences are MNHEY and SMNVEV (reference sequence). V was clipped by 5 bases and J by 0 bases; unmatched bases: 6. For the CDR3, the DNA is TGTGCCAGCAGTCCGACAGGGACAGGGAGCACAGATACGCAGTATTTT. Amino acids: CASSPTGTGSTDTQYF.